Sequencing of this T cell receptor beta chain was carried out in a study of post-analysis software for immune sequencing data. Overall study: As for disease course, relapsing-remitting, secondary progressive and progressive-relapsing multiple sclerosis were all included.

Libraries were made from TCR beta cDNA, and they carried unique molecular identifiers. One entry per CDR3 protein results from TCRdb running MiXCR on the PCR reads. The sample shows some 500,000 distinct CDR3 sequences, 40% to 55% of them seen only once. CDR1 and CDR2 from the germline V gene are LNHNV and YYDKDF (reference sequence). The V end lost 3 bases, the J end lost 3 bases, and 18 bases lay between the germline ends. The length of the CDR3 is 16 residues. As concerns this clonotype: Its antigen is currently unknown.

Findings and limits, study-wide: Compared with controls, patients had more of 4 to 6 TRBV segments, including TRBV5-6, TRBV5-1 and TRBV20-1. Controls had significantly higher normalized Chao1 diversity than multiple sclerosis patients. F-measure co-clustering was strong for batch-matched samples.

The chain has TRBV15 and TRBJ2-7; perhaps TRBD2 as D (5 bases). The TCR originated in a girl aged 10-17 years with multiple sclerosis. The specimen was blood. In DNA, the CDR3 is TGTGCCACCAGCAGTCCCCCTTCCGCGGGCATCTACGAGCAGTACTTC. It encodes CATSSPPSAGIYEQYF.